The 30 T cell receptor beta chains below all came from one sample that was sequenced in a study of CXCR3-negative and CXCR3-positive naive CD8 T cells. 5' RACE that incorporated UMI labels was used to prepare the TRB cDNA libraries. TCRdb re-called the 5' RACE reads and catalogs CDR3 proteins one per entry, DNA excluded. The sample table sets out over 20,000 distinct CDR3 sequences. The sample comprised memory CD8+ T cells from blood. These receptor sequences come from a human donor in good health. Some clones in this sample may be carry-over from other donors' samples.

The chain couples TRBV7-9 to TRBJ2-7; TCRdb's D call, TRBD1, is unchecked because there is no DNA. The CDR3 consists of 14 residues. Germline V lookup: CDR1 SEHNR, CDR2 FQNEAQ (reference sequence). The CDR3 spells CASRSGTVSYEQYF.

The V gene is TRBV15, the J gene TRBJ2-3; checking the TCRdb D call of TRBD2 is not possible without DNA. Germline assignment: CDR1 LNHNV and CDR2 YYDKDF (reference sequence). The CDR3 is made up of 15 amino acids. The CDR3 sequence is CATSIWESGTDTQYF.

V usage is TRBV4-2 and J usage is TRBJ1-5. CDR1 and CDR2 from the germline V gene are LGHNA and YNFKEQ. This CDR3 has 15 residues. CDR3 sequence: CASGQAERDVEPQHF.

The V call is TRBV7-3, the J call TRBJ2-7; TCRdb outputs TRBD1, but without DNA this stays unchecked. CDR3 length equals 13 residues. CDR1 and CDR2 (germline): SGHTA, FQGTGA. CDR3 in amino acids: CASSLGQDYEQYF.

The gene calls are TRBV3-1 and TRBJ2-5; the D gene TCRdb calls, TRBD1, cannot be checked with no DNA. Germline assignment: CDR1 LGHDT and CDR2 YNNKEL (reference sequence). The CDR3 is 15 residues long. CDR3 residues: CASSPGTLYQETQYF.

This rearrangement joins TRBV20-1 to TRBJ1-1. This CDR3 has 13 residues. Germline V gene lookup returns CDR1 DFQATT and CDR2 SNEGSKA (reference sequence). The CDR3 here is CSAVRGMNTEAFF.

V usage is TRBV6-5 and J usage is TRBJ1-1. This CDR3 contains 12 residues. Germline V gives CDR1 MNHEY, CDR2 SVGAGI. The CDR3 protein is CASSYRNSEAFF.

V gene TRBV30 combines with J gene TRBJ2-7; as DNA is missing, the TRBD1 call by TCRdb cannot be tested. CDR1 is GTSNPN, CDR2 SVGIG, per germline (reference sequence). The CDR3 is 14 residues long. The CDR3 sequence is CAWSSGTGTEEQYF.

The chain carries TRBV4-2 and TRBJ1-1; TCRdb outputs TRBD1, but without DNA this stays unchecked. CDR1 and CDR2 from the germline V gene are LGHNA and YNFKEQ. The CDR3 has 13 amino acids. CDR3 residues: CASSQRTGAEAFF.

CDR3 protein: CSAQGARGYTF. J is TRBJ1-2 and V is TRBV29-1; as DNA is missing, the TRBD1 call by TCRdb cannot be tested. The CDR3 runs 11 residues. Germline V lookup: CDR1 SQVTM, CDR2 ANQGSEA.

The chain recombines TRBV4-2 with TRBJ2-1; TCRdb outputs TRBD1, but without DNA this stays unchecked. The CDR3 contains 14 residues. Germline CDR1 and CDR2: LGHNA and YNFKEQ. This CDR3 reads CASSQGDSPNEQFF.

The gene calls are TRBV29-1 and TRBJ2-5; no DNA is available, so the TRBD1 call from TCRdb remains unchecked. The CDR3 totals 23 residues. Germline-derived CDR1 and CDR2 are SQVTM and ANQGSEA. This CDR3 is CSVDVAASYQGSKVGSYQETQYF. Full variable domain (missing parts from reference TRBV29-1 and TRBJ2-5): SAVISQKPSRDICQRGTSLTIQCQVDSQVTMMFWYRQQPGQSLTLIATANQGSEATYESGFVIDKFPISRPNLTFSTLTVSNMSPEDSSIYLCSVDVAASYQGSKVGSYQETQYFGPGTRLLVL.

CDR3: CSVEGRFSYEQYF. V is TRBV29-1 and J is TRBJ2-7. The CDR3 consists of 13 residues. Germline loops: CDR1 SQVTM, CDR2 ANQGSEA.

This CDR3 is CASSLGQGGYEQYF. The rearrangement uses TRBV28 and TRBJ2-7; TCRdb outputs TRBD1, but without DNA this stays unchecked. The CDR3 has 14 residues. Germline V lookup: CDR1 MDHEN, CDR2 SYDVKM.

J is TRBJ2-1 and V is TRBV7-6; the D call from TCRdb, TRBD2, cannot be confirmed without DNA. This CDR3 has 17 residues. Germline CDR1 SGHVS, CDR2 FNYEAQ. The CDR3: CASSYLFAEATYNEQFF. The complete variable domain, with remaining parts taken from reference TRBV7-6 and TRBJ2-1, reads GAGVSQSPRYKVTKRGQDVALRCDPISGHVSLYWYRQALGQGPEFLTYFNYEAQQDKSGLPNDRFSAERPEGSISTLTIQRTEQRDSAMYRCASSYLFAEATYNEQFFGPGTRLTVL.

The rearrangement uses TRBV6-2 or TRBV6-3 and TRBJ2-3; TCRdb proposes TRBD1, but this gene call is untestable without DNA. This CDR3 has 15 amino acids. Germline V gene data show CDR1 as MNHEY and CDR2 as SVGEGT. The chain's CDR3 is CASSPTVGATDTQYF.

The chain combines TRBV7-9 with TRBJ2-3; the TCRdb call, TRBD1, lacks DNA for checking. There are 15 residues in the CDR3. CDR1 SEHNR and CDR2 FQNEAQ come from the germline V gene (reference sequence). CDR3 sequence: CASSLDPGDTDTQYF.

V gene TRBV11-2 combines with J gene TRBJ2-7; TCRdb calls TRBD2, which cannot be checked without DNA. This CDR3 contains 12 residues. CDR1 is SGHAT, CDR2 FQNNGV, per germline. CDR3 region: CASSLGRGEQYF. The full variable domain, rest sourced from reference TRBV11-2 and TRBJ2-7, is EAGVAQSPRYKIIEKRQSVAFWCNPISGHATLYWYQQILGQGPKLLIQFQNNGVVDDSQLPKDRFSAERLKGVDSTLKIQPAKLEDSAVYLCASSLGRGEQYFGPGTRLTVT.

V is TRBV7-9 and J is TRBJ1-4; TCRdb calls TRBD1, which cannot be checked without DNA. Germline CDR1 reads SEHNR; CDR2 reads FQNEAQ (reference sequence). The CDR3 is 14 residues long. CDR3 residues: CASSLTGTNEKLFF. Drawing the rest from reference TRBV7-9 and TRBJ1-4, the complete variable domain is DTGVSQNPRHKITKRGQNVTFRCDPISEHNRLYWYRQTLGQGPEFLTYFQNEAQLEKSRLLSDRFSAERPKGSFSTLEIQRTEQGDSAMYLCASSLTGTNEKLFFGSGTQLSVL.

This chain connects TRBV7-6 to TRBJ2-3; the D call of TRBD1 rests on TCRdb alone, since no DNA is present to check it. Germline V gene sequence: CDR1 SGHVS, CDR2 FNYEAQ. The CDR3 length is 18 residues. Here the CDR3 reads CASSPKARQGAHTDTQYF.

V usage is TRBV20-1 and J usage is TRBJ2-1; there is no DNA to check the TCRdb D call of TRBD2. The CDR3 covers 15 residues. CDR1 is DFQATT, CDR2 SNEGSKA, per germline (reference sequence). The CDR3 reads CSASKASGGAVEQFF.

The chain combines TRBV6-5 with TRBJ2-2; checking the TCRdb D call of TRBD2 is not possible without DNA. The CDR3 runs to 17 residues. Germline CDR1 MNHEY, CDR2 SVGAGI. The CDR3 region is CASSGLAGGPGTGELFF.

The V and J genes are TRBV7-3 and TRBJ2-1; lacking DNA, the TRBD2 call made by TCRdb goes unchecked. The germline V gene has CDR1 SGHTA and CDR2 FQGTGA. This CDR3 comprises 15 residues. The CDR3: CASSPTSGGYNEQFF.

The chain couples TRBV13 to TRBJ2-7; the D gene TCRdb calls, TRBD2, cannot be checked with no DNA. Germline V CDR1 and CDR2: PRHDT, FYEKMQ (reference sequence). CDR3 length equals 17 residues. CDR3 sequence reads: CASSLSAAGGPTYEQYF.

This sequence joins TRBV6-5 and TRBJ2-3; TCRdb indicates TRBD1, and absent DNA this call remains unverified. The CDR3 runs to 15 residues. Germline CDR1 and CDR2: MNHEY and SVGAGI. The CDR3 spells CASSYSGQGADTQYF.

The rearrangement joins TRBV5-4 to TRBJ2-5; TCRdb selects TRBD2, and the lack of DNA leaves this call unchecked. The CDR3 spans 18 residues. CDR1 and CDR2 (germline): SGHNT, YYREEE (reference sequence). This CDR3 reads CASSLVVLAGGPVETQYF. The whole variable domain, remainder taken from reference TRBV5-4 and TRBJ2-5, is ETGVTQSPTHLIKTRGQQVTLRCSSQSGHNTVSWYQQALGQGPQFIFQYYREEENGRGNFPPRFSGLQFPNYSSELNVNALELDDSALYLCASSLVVLAGGPVETQYFGPGTRLLVL.

The gene calls are TRBV29-1 and TRBJ2-2. The CDR3 length is 14 residues. Germline assignment: CDR1 SQVTM and CDR2 ANQGSEA. The CDR3: CSAVTLSDAGELFF.

The chain recombines TRBV6-5 with TRBJ2-1; the TCRdb D gene call, TRBD2, has no DNA to confirm it. CDR3 length: 19 residues. Germline-derived CDR1 and CDR2 are MNHEY and SVGAGI. CDR3 loop: CASSYAASGGESSYNEQFF.

The V gene is TRBV7-9, the J gene TRBJ2-7; the TCRdb call, TRBD2, lacks DNA for checking. CDR1 and CDR2 from the germline V gene are SEHNR and FQNEAQ (reference sequence). CDR3 length: 13 amino acids. CDR3 in amino acids: CASSPRQSYEQYF. The full variable domain, in which reference TRBV7-9 and TRBJ2-7 provide the parts outside the CDR3, is DTGVSQNPRHKITKRGQNVTFRCDPISEHNRLYWYRQTLGQGPEFLTYFQNEAQLEKSRLLSDRFSAERPKGSFSTLEIQRTEQGDSAMYLCASSPRQSYEQYFGPGTRLTVT.

The gene calls are TRBV28 and TRBJ2-1; lacking DNA, the TRBD1 call made by TCRdb goes unchecked. Germline loops: CDR1 MDHEN, CDR2 SYDVKM. The CDR3 covers 16 residues. The CDR3: CASSFSGTGAYNEQFF.